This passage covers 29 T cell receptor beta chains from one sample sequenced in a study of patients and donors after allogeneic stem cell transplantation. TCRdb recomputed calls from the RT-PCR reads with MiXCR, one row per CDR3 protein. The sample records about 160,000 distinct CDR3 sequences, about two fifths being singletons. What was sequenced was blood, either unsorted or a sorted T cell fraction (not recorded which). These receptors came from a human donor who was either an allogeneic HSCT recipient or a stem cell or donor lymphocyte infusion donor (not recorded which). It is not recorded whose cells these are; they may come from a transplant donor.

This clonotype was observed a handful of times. As DNA, the CDR3 is TGCGCCAGCAGCCATACAGGACCCCCTGGGGCCAACGTCCTGACTTTC. Its translation: CASSHTGPPGANVLTF. The chain is built from TRBV4-3 and TRBJ2-6; D may be TRBD1 (5 bases). This CDR3 spans 16 amino acids. Germline V gene data show CDR1 as LGHNA and CDR2 as YSLEER. The V and J ends lost 3 bases and 2 bases respectively, with 11 bases between them.

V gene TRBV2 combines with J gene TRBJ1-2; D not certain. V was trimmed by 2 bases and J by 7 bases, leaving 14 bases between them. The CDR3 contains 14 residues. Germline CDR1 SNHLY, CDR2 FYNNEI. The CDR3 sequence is CASSEINTLGGYTF. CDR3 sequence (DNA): TGTGCCAGCAGTGAAATTAATACACTGGGTGGCTACACCTTC.

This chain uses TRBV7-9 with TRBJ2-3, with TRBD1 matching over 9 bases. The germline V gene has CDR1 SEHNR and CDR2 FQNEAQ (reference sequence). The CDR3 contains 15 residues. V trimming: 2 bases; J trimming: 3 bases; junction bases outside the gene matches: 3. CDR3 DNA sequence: TGTGCCAGCAGCTTACAAGGGACAGGGACAGATACGCAGTATTTT. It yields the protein CASSLQGTGTDTQYF.

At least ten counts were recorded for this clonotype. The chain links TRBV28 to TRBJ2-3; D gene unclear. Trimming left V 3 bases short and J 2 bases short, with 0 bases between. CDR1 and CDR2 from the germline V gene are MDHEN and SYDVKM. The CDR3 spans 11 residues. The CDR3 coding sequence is TGTGCCAGCAGTTTCACAGATACGCAGTATTTT. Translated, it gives CASSFTDTQYF. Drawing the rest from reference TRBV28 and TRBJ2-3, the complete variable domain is DVKVTQSSRYLVKRTGEKVFLECVQDMDHENMFWYRQDPGLGLRLIYFSYDVKMKEKGDIPEGYSVSREKKERFSLILESASTNQTSMYLCASSFTDTQYFGPGTRLTVL.

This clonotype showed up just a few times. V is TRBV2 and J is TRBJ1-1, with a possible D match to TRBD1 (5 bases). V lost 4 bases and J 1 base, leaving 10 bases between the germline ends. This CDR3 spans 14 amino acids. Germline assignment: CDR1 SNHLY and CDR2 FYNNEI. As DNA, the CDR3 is TGTGCCAGCAGTGTGAGTGGGACGAACACTGAAGCTTTCTTT. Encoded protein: CASSVSGTNTEAFF.

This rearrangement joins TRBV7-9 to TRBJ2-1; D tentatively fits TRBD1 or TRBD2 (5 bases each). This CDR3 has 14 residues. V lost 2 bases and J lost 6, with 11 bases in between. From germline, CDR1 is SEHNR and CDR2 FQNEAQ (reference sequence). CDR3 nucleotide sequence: TGTGCCAGCAGCTTATTGAAGGGACGCAATGAGCAGTTCTTC. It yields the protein CASSLLKGRNEQFF.

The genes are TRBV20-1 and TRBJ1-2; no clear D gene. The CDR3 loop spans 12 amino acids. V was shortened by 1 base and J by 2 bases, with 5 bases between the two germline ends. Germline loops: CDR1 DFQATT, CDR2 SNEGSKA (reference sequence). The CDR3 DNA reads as TGCAGTGCTAGAGGCGGGAACTATGGCTACACCTTC. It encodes CSARGGNYGYTF.

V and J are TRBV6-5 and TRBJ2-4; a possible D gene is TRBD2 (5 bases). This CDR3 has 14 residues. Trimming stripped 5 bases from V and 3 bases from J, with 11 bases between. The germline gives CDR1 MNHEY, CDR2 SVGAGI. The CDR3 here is CASSADLLKNIQYF. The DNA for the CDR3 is TGTGCCAGCAGTGCGGACTTACTCAAAAACATTCAGTACTTC.

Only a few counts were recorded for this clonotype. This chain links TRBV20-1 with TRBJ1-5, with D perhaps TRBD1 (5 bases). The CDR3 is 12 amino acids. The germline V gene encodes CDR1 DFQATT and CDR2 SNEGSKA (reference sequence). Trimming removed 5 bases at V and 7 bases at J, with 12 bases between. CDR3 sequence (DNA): TGCAGTGCTGTCCCCTGGGGGCAGCCCCAGCATTTT. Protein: CSAVPWGQPQHF.

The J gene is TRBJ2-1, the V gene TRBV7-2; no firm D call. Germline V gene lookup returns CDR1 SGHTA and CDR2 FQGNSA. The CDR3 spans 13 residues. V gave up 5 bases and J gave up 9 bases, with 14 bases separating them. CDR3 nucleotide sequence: TGTGCCAGCAGCCCATACGTCGATCGTGAGCAGTTCTTC. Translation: CASSPYVDREQFF. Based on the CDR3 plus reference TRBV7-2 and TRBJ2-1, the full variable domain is GAGVSQSPSNKVTEKGKDVELRCDPISGHTALYWYRQSLGQGLEFLIYFQGNSAPDKSGLPSDRFSAERTGGSVSTLTIQRTQQEDSAVYLCASSPYVDREQFFGPGTRLTVL.

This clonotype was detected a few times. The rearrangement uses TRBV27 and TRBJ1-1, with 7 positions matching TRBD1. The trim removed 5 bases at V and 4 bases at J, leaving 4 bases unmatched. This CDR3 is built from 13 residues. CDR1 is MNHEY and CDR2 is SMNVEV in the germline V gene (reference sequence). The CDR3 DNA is TGTGCCAGCAGTCCGACAGGGTTCACTGAAGCTTTCTTT. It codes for CASSPTGFTEAFF.

For the CDR3, the DNA is TGCGCCAGCAGTCCGGAATCAACGAGTGGGAGGGATACGCAGTATTTT. It encodes CASSPESTSGRDTQYF. The genes are TRBV4-3 and TRBJ2-3; tentative D call: TRBD2 (6 bases). This CDR3 contains 16 residues. V was trimmed by 6 bases and J by 6 bases, leaving 22 bases between them. Germline values: CDR1 LGHNA, CDR2 YSLEER.

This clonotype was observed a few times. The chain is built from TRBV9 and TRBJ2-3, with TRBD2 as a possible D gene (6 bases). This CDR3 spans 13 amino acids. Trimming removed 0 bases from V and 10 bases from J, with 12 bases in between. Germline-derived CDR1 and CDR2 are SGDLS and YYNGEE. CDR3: CASSVGGDLPQYF. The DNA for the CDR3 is TGTGCCAGCAGCGTAGGGGGGGACCTACCGCAGTATTTT.

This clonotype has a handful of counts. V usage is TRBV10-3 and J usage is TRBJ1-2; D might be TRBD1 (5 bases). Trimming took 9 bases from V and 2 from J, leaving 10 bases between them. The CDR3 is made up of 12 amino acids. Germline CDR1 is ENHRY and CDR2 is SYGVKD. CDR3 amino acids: CAITQANYGYTF. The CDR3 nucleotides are TGTGCCATTACACAGGCGAACTATGGCTACACCTTC.

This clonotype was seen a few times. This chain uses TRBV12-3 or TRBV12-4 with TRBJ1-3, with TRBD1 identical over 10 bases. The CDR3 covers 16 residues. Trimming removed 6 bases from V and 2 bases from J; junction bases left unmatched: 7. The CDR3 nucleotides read TGTGCCAGCAGCCAGACAGGGGGCCTCCCTGGAAACACCATATATTTT. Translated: CASSQTGGLPGNTIYF.

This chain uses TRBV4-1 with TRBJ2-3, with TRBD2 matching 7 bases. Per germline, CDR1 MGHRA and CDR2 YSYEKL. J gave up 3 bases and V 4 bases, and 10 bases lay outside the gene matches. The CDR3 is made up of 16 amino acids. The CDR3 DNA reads TGCGCCAGCAGCCTGGGACTACTTGAGGAGACAGATACGCAGTATTTT. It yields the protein CASSLGLLEETDTQYF.

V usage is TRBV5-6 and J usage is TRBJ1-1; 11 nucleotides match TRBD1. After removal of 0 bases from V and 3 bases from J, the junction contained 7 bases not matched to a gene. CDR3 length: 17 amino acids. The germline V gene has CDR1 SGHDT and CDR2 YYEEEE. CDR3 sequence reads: CASSLGLGQGGDTEAFF. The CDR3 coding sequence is TGTGCCAGCAGCTTGGGTCTGGGACAGGGGGGCGACACTGAAGCTTTCTTT.

CDR3 DNA: TGTGCCAGCCGTGGCACCGGGGAGCTGTTTTTT. Encoded protein: CASRGTGELFF. The chain uses TRBV6-2 or TRBV6-3 and TRBJ2-2; D unresolved. V shed 8 bases and J shed 4 bases, with 5 bases lying between them. The CDR3 sequence is 11 residues long. CDR1 is MNHEY, CDR2 SVGEGT, per germline.

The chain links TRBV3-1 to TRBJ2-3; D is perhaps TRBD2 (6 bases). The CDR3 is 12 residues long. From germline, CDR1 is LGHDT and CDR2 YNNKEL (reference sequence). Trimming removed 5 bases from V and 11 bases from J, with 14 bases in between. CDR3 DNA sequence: TGTGCCAGCAGCGCTAGCGACTGGGGGCAGTATTTT. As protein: CASSASDWGQYF.

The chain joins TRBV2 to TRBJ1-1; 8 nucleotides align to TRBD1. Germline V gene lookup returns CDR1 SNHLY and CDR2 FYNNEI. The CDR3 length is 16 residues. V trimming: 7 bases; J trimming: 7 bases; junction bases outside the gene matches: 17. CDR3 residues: CASTPLPTGGPSEAFF. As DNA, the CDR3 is TGTGCCAGCACCCCACTCCCCACAGGGGGTCCCAGTGAAGCTTTCTTT.

The CDR3 DNA reads TGTGCCAGCAGTCCCTTGACAGGGAGGGATGAAAAACTGTTTTTT. Its protein product is CASSPLTGRDEKLFF. The chain uses TRBV12-3 or TRBV12-4 and TRBJ1-4; 7 bases align to TRBD1. This CDR3 contains 15 residues. V trimming: 5 bases; J trimming: 6 bases; junction bases outside the gene matches: 9.

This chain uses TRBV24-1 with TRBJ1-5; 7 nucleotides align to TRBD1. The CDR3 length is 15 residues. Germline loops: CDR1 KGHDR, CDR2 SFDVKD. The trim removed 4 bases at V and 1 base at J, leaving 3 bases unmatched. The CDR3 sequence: CATSESGQSNQPQHF. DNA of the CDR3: TGTGCCACCAGTGAATCGGGACAGAGCAATCAGCCCCAGCATTTT.

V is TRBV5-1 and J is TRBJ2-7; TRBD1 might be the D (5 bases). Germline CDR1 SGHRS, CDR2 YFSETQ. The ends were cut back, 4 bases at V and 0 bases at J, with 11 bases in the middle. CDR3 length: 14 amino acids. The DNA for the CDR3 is TGCGCCAGCAGCATTGACAGCCACTCCTACGAGCAGTACGTC. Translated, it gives CASSIDSHSYEQYV.

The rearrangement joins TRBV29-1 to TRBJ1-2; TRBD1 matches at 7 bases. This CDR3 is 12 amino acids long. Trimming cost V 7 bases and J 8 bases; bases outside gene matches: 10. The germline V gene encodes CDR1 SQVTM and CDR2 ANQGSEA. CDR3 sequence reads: CSGQGGSGGYTF. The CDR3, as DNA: TGCAGCGGTCAGGGGGGCAGTGGCGGCTACACCTTC.

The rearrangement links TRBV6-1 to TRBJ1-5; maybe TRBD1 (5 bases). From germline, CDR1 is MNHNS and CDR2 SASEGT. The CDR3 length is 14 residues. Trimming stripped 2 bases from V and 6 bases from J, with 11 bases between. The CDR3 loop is CASSEPRVVQPQHF. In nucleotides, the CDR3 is TGTGCCAGCAGTGAACCCAGGGTAGTTCAGCCCCAGCATTTT.

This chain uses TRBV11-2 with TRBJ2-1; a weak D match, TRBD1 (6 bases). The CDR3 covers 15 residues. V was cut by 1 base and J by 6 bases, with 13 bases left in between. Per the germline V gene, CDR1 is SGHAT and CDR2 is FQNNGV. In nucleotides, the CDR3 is TGTGCCAGCAGCTTAGGCCCAGGGGCGATCAATGAGCAGTTCTTC. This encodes CASSLGPGAINEQFF.

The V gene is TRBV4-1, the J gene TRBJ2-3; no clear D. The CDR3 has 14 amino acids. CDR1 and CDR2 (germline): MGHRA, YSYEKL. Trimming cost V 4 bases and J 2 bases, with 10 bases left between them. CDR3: CASSPFGHTDTQYF. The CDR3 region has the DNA TGCGCCAGCAGCCCGTTTGGGCACACAGATACGCAGTATTTT.

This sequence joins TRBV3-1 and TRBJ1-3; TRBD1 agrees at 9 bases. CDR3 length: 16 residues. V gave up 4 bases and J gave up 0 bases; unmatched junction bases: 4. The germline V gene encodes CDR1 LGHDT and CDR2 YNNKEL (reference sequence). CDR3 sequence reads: CASSRDRVISGNTIYF. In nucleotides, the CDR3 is TGTGCCAGCAGCCGGGACAGGGTGATCTCTGGAAACACCATATATTTT. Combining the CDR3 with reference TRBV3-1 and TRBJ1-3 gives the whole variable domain DTAVSQTPKYLVTQMGNDKSIKCEQNLGHDTMYWYKQDSKKFLKIMFSYNNKELIINETVPNRFSPKSPDKAHLNLHINSLELGDSAVYFCASSRDRVISGNTIYFGEGSWLTVV.

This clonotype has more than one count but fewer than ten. The CDR3 DNA reads TGTGCCAGCAGCTTGGTGGCAGTTTTTAACTATGGCTACACCTTC. Translated, it gives CASSLVAVFNYGYTF. J is TRBJ1-2 and V is TRBV5-6; the D is unclear. CDR3 size: 15 residues. CDR1 is SGHDT, CDR2 YYEEEE, per germline. The V end lost 0 bases, the J end lost 1 base, and 10 bases lay between the germline ends.